The entry below describes one T cell receptor beta chain. Antigen unknown. In the same sample, other DNA sequences code for this CDR3. The data were obtained in a study of T cell responses to AZD1222 COVID-19 vaccine. Overall study results and limits: Repertoire sampling was restricted to post-peak T cell response timepoints.

Some clones are missing from TCRdb's copy, which holds only in-frame ones; the method was immunoSEQ multiplex PCR. The sample carries about 130,000 clones, approximately 94% recorded once. The germline V gene has CDR1 MNHEY and CDR2 SVGAGI. The CDR3 spans 14 residues. V gave up 7 bases and J gave up 5 bases; unmatched junction bases: 6. The sample in question was peripheral blood, obtained on day 0 of AZD1222 vaccination. The gene calls are TRBV6-5 and TRBJ1-5, with 9 nucleotides matching TRBD1. The clonotype originates from an adult in good health. The CDR3 protein is CASKEGQGDQPQHF. In nucleotides, the CDR3 is TGTGCCAGCAAAGAGGGACAGGGAGATCAGCCCCAGCATTTT.